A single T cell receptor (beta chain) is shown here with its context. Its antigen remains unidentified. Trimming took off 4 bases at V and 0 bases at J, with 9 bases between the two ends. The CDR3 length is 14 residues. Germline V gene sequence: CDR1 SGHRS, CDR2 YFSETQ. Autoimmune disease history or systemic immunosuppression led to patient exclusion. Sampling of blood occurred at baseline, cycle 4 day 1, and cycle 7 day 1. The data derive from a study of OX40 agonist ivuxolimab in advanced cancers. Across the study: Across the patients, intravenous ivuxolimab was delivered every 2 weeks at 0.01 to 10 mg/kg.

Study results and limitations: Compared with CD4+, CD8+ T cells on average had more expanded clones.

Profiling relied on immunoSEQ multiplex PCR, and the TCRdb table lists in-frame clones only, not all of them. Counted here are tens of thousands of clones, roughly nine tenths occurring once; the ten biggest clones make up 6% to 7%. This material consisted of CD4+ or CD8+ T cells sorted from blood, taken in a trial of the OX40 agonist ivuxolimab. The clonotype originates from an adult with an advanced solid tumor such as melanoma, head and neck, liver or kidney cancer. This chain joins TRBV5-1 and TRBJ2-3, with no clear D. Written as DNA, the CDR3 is TGCGCCAGCAGCCCGGATTGGAGCACAGATACGCAGTATTTT. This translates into CASSPDWSTDTQYF.